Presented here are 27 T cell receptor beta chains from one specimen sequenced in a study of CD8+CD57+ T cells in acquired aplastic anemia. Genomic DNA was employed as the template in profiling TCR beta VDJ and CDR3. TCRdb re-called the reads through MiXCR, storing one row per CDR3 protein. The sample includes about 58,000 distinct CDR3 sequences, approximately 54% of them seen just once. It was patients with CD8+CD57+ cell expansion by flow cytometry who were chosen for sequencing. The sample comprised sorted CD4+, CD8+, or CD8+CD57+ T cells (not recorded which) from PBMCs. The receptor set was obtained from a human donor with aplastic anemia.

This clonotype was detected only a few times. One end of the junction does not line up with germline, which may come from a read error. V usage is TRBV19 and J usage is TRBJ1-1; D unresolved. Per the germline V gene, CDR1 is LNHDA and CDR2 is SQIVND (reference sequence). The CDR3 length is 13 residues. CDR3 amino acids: CASSYTVNTEVFF. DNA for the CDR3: TGTGCCAGTAGTTATACAGTGAACACTGAAGTTTTCTTT.

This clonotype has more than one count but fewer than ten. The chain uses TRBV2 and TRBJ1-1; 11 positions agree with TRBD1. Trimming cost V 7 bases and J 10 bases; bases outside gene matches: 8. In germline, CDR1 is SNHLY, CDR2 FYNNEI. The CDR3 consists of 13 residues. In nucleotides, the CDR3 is TGTGCCAGCAAACGGACAGGGGGCGTGGGAGCTTTCTTT. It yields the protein CASKRTGGVGAFF.

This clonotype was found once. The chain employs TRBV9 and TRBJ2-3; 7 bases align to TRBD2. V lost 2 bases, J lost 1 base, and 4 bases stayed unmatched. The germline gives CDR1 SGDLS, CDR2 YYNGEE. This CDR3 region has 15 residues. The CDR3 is CASSVSTSGTDTQYF. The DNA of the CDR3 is TGTGCCAGCAGCGTGTCTACTAGCGGCACAGATACGCAGTATTTT.

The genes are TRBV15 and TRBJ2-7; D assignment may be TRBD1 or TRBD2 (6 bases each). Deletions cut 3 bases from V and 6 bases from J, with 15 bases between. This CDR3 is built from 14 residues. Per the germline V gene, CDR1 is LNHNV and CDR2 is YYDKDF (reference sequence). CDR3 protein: CATSSPPRGREQYF. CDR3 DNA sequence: TGTGCCACCAGCAGCCCTCCCCGGGGGCGCGAGCAGTACTTC.

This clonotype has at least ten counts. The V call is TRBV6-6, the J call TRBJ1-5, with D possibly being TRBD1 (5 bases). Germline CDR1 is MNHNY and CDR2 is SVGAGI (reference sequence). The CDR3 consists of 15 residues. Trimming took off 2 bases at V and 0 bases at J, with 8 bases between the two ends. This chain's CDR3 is CASSYEGNSNQPQHF. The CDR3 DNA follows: TGTGCCAGCAGTTACGAGGGGAATAGCAATCAGCCCCAGCATTTT.

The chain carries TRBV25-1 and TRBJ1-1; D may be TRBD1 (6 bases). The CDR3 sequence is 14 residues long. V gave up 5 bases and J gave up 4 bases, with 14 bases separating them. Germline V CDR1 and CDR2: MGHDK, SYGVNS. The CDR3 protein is CASSNRERATEAFF. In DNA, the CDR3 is TGTGCCAGCAGTAACAGGGAGCGGGCCACTGAAGCTTTCTTT. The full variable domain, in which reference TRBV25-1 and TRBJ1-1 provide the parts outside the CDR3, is EADIYQTPRYLVIGTGKKITLECSQTMGHDKMYWYQQDPGMELHLIHYSYGVNSTEKGDLSSESTVSRIRTEHFPLTLESARPSHTSQYLCASSNRERATEAFFGQGTRLTVV.

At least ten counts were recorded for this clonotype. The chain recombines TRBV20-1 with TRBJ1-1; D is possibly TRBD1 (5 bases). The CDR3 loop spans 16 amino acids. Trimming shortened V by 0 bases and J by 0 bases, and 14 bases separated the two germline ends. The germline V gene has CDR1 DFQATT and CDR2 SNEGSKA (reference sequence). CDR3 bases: TGCAGTGCTAGAGATGGTCGACAGACCATGAACACTGAAGCTTTCTTT. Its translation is CSARDGRQTMNTEAFF.

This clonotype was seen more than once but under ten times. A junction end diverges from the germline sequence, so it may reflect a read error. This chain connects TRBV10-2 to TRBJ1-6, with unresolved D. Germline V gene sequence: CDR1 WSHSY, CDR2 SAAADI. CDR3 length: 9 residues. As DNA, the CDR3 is TGTGCCAGCAGCCAACCCCTCCACTTT. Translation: CASSQPLHF.

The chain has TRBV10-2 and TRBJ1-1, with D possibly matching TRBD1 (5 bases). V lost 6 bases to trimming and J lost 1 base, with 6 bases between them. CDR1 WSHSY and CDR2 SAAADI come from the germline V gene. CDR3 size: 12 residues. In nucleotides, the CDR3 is TGCGCCAGCAGAGACAGGAACACTGAAGCTTTCTTT. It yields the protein CASRDRNTEAFF.

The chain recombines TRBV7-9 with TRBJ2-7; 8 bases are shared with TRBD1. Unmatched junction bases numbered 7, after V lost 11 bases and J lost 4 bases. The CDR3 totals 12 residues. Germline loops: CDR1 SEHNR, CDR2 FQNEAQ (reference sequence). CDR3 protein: CAGEGQGYEQYF. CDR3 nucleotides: TGTGCCGGCGAAGGACAGGGATACGAGCAGTACTTC.

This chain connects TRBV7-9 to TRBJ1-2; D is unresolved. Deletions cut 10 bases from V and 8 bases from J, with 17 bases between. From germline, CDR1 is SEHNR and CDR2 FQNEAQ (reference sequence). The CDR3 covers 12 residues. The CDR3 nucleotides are TGTGCCACCGCCCTGGAGGGCGAGGGCTACACCTTC. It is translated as CATALEGEGYTF.

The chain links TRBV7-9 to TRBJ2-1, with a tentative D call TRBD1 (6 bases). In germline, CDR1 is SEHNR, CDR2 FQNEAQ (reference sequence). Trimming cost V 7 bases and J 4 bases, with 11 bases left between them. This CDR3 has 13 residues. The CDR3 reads CASIRGEYNEQFF. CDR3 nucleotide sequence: TGTGCCAGCATCAGGGGCGAATACAATGAGCAGTTCTTC.

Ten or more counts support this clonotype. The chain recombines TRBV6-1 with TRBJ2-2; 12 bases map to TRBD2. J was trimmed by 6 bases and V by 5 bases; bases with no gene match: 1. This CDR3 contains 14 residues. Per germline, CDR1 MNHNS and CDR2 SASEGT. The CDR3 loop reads CASSLAGGPGELFF. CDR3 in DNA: TGTGCCAGCAGTCTAGCGGGGGGGCCCGGGGAGCTGTTTTTT.

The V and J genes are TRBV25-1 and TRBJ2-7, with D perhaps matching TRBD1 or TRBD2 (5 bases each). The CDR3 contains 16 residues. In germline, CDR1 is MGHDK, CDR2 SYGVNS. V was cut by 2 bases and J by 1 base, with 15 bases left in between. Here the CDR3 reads CASSEAPGPRSYEQYF. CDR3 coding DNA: TGTGCCAGCAGTGAAGCTCCGGGACCCCGATCCTACGAGCAGTACTTC.

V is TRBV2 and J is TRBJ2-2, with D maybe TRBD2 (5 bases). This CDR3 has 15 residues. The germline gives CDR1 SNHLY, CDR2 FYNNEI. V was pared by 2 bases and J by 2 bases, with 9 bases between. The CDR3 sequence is CASSERLANTGELFF. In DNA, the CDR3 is TGTGCCAGCAGTGAACGGCTAGCAAACACCGGGGAGCTGTTTTTT. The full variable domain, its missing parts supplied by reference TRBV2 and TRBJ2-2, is EPEVTQTPSHQVTQMGQEVILRCVPISNHLYFYWYRQILGQKVEFLVSFYNNEISEKSEIFDDQFSVERPDGSNFTLKIRSTKLEDSAMYFCASSERLANTGELFFGEGSRLTVL.

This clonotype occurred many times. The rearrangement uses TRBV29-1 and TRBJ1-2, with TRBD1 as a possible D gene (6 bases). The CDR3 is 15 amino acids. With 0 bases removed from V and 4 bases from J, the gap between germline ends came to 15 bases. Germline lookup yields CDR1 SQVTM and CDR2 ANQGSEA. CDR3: CSVEDGGAPGYGYTF. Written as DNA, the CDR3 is TGCAGCGTTGAAGATGGGGGGGCCCCTGGCTATGGCTACACCTTC. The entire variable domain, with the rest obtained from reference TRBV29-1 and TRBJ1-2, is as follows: SAVISQKPSRDICQRGTSLTIQCQVDSQVTMMFWYRQQPGQSLTLIATANQGSEATYESGFVIDKFPISRPNLTFSTLTVSNMSPEDSSIYLCSVEDGGAPGYGYTFGSGTRLTVV.

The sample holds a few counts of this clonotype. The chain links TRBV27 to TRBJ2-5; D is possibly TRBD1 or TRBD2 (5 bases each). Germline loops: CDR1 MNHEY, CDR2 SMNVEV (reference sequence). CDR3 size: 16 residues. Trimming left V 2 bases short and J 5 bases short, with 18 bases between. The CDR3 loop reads CASSLTGPGRTETQYF. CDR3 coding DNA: TGTGCCAGCAGTTTAACGGGACCGGGCAGGACGGAGACCCAGTACTTC.

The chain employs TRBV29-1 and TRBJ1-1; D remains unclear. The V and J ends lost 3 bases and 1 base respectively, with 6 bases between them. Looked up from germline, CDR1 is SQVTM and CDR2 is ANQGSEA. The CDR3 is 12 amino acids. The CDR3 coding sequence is TGCAGCGTTGAGCAGGCGAACACTGAAGCTTTCTTT. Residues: CSVEQANTEAFF.

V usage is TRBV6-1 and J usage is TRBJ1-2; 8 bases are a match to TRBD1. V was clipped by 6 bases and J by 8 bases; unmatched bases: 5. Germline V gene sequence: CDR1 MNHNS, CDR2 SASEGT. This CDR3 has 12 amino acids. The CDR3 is CASSQDRDGYTF. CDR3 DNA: TGTGCCAGCAGCCAGGACAGGGACGGCTACACCTTC.

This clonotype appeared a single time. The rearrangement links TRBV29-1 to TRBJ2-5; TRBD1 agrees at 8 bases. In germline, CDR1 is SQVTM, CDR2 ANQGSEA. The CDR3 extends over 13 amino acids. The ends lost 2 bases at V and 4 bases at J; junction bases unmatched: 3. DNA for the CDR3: TGCAGCGTTGAAAAGACAGGGGCAGAGACCCAGTACTTC. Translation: CSVEKTGAETQYF.

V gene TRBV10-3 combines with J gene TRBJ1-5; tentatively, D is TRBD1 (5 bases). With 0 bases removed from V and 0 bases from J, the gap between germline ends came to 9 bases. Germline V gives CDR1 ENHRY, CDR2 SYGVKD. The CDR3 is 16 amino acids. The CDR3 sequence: CAISESGGYSNQPQHF. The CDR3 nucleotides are TGTGCCATCAGTGAGTCGGGGGGATATAGCAATCAGCCCCAGCATTTT.

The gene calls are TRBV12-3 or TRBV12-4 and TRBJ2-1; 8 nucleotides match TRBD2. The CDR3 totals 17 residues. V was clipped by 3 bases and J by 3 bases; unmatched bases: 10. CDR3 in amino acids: CASSLYRGGGLYNEQFF. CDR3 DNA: TGTGCCAGCAGTTTGTACCGGGGGGGCGGACTCTACAATGAGCAGTTCTTC.

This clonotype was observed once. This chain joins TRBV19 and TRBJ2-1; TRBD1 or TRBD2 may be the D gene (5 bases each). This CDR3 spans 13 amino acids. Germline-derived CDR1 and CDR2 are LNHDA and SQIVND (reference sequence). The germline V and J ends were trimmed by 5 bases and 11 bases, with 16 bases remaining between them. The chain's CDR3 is CASSFTGGIQQFF. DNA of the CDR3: TGTGCCAGTAGTTTCACAGGAGGTATTCAGCAGTTCTTC.

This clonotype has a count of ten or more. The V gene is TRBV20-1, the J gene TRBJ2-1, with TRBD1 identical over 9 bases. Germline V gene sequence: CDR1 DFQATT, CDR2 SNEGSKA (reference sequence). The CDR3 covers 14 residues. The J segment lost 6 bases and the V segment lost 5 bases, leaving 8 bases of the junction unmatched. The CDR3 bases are TGCAGTGCTTGGGACAGGGACGAGCTCAATGAGCAGTTCTTC. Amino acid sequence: CSAWDRDELNEQFF.

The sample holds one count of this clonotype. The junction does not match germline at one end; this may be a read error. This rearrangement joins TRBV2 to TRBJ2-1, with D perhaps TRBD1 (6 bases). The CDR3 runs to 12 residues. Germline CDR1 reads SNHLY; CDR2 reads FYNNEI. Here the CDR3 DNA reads TGCGCCAGCAGTACAGGGTTCAATGAGCAGTTCTTC. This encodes CASSTGFNEQFF.

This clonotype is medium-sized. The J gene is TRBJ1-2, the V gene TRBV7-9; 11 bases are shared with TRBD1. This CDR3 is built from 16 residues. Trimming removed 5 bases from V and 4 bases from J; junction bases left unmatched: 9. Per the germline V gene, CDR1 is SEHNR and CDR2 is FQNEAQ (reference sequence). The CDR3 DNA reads TGTGCCAGCAGCCCTCGGACAGGGGGCGCGGGCTATGGCTACACCTTC. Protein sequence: CASSPRTGGAGYGYTF.

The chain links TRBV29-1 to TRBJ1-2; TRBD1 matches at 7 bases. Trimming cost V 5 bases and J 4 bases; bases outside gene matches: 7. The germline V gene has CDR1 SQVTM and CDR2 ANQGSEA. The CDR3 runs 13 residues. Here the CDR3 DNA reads TGCAGCGTTCCGGGACAGATTGCCTATGGCTACACCTTC. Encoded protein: CSVPGQIAYGYTF.